This entry features one T cell receptor beta chain sequence. Antigen specificity is unknown. Researchers ran the PCR with 60 Vbeta and 13 Jbeta primers. Here immunoSEQ multiplex PCR was the method, and the copy in TCRdb shows in-frame clones only, minus some. This sample has about 200,000 clones, with 75% to 80% found just once. The data are from a study of cytomegalovirus exposure and HLA in healthy donors. CDR1 and CDR2 (germline): SGHTS, YDEGEE. V lost 5 bases to trimming and J lost 6 bases; unmatched junction nucleotides: 8. The CDR3 totals 14 residues. Study-level results: Three CMV-associated chains proved CMV antigen-specific in vitro.

This receptor was taken from a woman in her 30s in good health and CMV-seropositive. The chain is built from TRBV5-8 and TRBJ2-5, with 9 bases identical to TRBD2. Material for sequencing was PBMCs. The CDR3 spells CASSPGLAQKTQYF. CDR3 nucleotides: TGTGCCAGCAGTCCGGGACTAGCACAGAAGACCCAGTACTTC. Supplemented by reference TRBV5-8 and TRBJ2-5, the full variable domain reads EAGVTQSPTHLIKTRGQQATLRCSPISGHTSVYWYQQALGLGLQFLLWYDEGEERNRGNFPPRFSGRQFPNYSSELNVNALELEDSALYLCASSPGLAQKTQYFGPGTRLLVL.